A single sample gave rise to the 17 T cell receptor beta chains below, sequenced in a study of a mutant IDH1 vaccine in newly diagnosed glioma. This sample's time point: baseline, week 1 (first vaccination visit). The sample's treatment: pre-vaccination baseline after standard-of-care therapy. The table came from immunoSEQ multiplex PCR; TCRdb's copy has only in-frame clones and leaves some out. The sample yields 30,000 to 40,000 clones, roughly 90% seen once. The sample was PBMCs, taken from a glioma patient treated with radiotherapy, temozolomide or both. These receptor sequences come from a man aged 18-30 years with glioma.

CDR3 nucleotide sequence: TGTGCCAGTAGTATCGGGGGTACTGGAAACACCATATATTTT. This translates into CASSIGGTGNTIYF. J is TRBJ1-3 and V is TRBV19, with a tentative D call TRBD1 (5 bases). V was shortened by 3 bases and J by 2 bases, with 8 bases between the two germline ends. The CDR3 is 14 amino acids. CDR1 is LNHDA and CDR2 is SQIVND in the germline V gene (reference sequence).

The chain links TRBV6-5 to TRBJ2-7, with TRBD1 matching 8 bases. Germline CDR1 and CDR2: MNHEY and SVGAGI. V trimming: 5 bases; J trimming: 3 bases; junction bases outside the gene matches: 9. The CDR3 sequence is 15 residues long. CDR3 loop: CASSQQYRGIYEQYF. CDR3 nucleotides: TGTGCCAGCAGTCAACAGTACAGGGGGATCTACGAGCAGTACTTC.

This sequence joins TRBV5-3 and TRBJ2-4; D may be TRBD1 (5 bases). TRBV5-3 counts as an open reading frame of uncertain function. The CDR3 spans 17 residues. Trimming took off 2 bases at V and 1 base at J, with 16 bases between the two ends. The CDR3 region has the DNA TGTGCCAGAAGCTTCGCGCCCAGGGATCTGGCCAAAAACATTCAGTACTTC. Amino acid sequence: CARSFAPRDLAKNIQYF.

V is TRBV27 and J is TRBJ1-2; no clear D. V was clipped by 2 bases and J by 2 bases, with 6 bases between them. The germline V gene encodes CDR1 MNHEY and CDR2 SMNVEV (reference sequence). The CDR3 consists of 13 residues. CDR3 in amino acids: CASSLGENYGYTF. Here the CDR3 DNA reads TGTGCCAGCAGTTTAGGAGAAAACTATGGCTACACCTTC.

V usage is TRBV18 and J usage is TRBJ2-7; 10 nucleotides align to TRBD2. The germline V gene encodes CDR1 KGHSH and CDR2 LQKENI. The CDR3 runs 13 residues. V lost 5 bases and J lost 5; bases outside the gene matches: 3. CDR3 DNA sequence: TGTGCCAGCTCAGCTAGCGGGAGCGACGAGCAGTACTTC. Amino acid sequence: CASSASGSDEQYF.

The chain joins TRBV5-1 to TRBJ1-1; D unclear. The CDR3 length is 13 residues. The germline V and J ends were trimmed by 4 bases and 5 bases, with 12 bases remaining between them. CDR1 is SGHRS, CDR2 YFSETQ, per germline. The CDR3 bases are TGCGCCAGCAGCCTCGCCCAAGGGACTGAAGCTTTCTTT. This gives the protein CASSLAQGTEAFF.

The V gene is TRBV7-2, the J gene TRBJ2-7; D is uncertain. This CDR3 is built from 16 residues. From germline, CDR1 is SGHTA and CDR2 FQGNSA. Trimming removed 1 base at V and 0 bases at J, with 13 bases between. In nucleotides, the CDR3 is TGTGCCAGCAGCTTAGGTCGCGGCCCGAGCTCCTACGAGCAGTACTTC. Protein product: CASSLGRGPSSYEQYF.

This sequence joins TRBV10-3 and TRBJ1-2; tentative D call: TRBD1 (6 bases). Germline V gene sequence: CDR1 ENHRY, CDR2 SYGVKD. V dropped 0 bases and J dropped 4 bases, with 12 bases sitting between them. The CDR3 length is 15 residues. The CDR3 bases are TGTGCCATCAGTGAGTCGGGGCAGGGGCCCTATGGCTACACCTTC. Protein: CAISESGQGPYGYTF.

The V gene is TRBV6-5, the J gene TRBJ2-1; TRBD1 matches 9 bases. The CDR3 totals 14 residues. Trimming took 11 bases from V and 6 from J; bases not matched to a gene: 11. Germline-derived CDR1 and CDR2 are MNHEY and SVGAGI. For the CDR3, the DNA is TGTGCCTCCAGACGGGGACAGGGTTTCAATGAGCAGTTCTTC. Its translation: CASRRGQGFNEQFF.

The chain combines TRBV28 with TRBJ1-5; D unresolved. V shed 5 bases and J shed 7 bases, with 18 bases lying between them. The CDR3 covers 15 residues. CDR1 and CDR2 (germline): MDHEN, SYDVKM. CDR3 DNA sequence: TGTGCCAGCAGTCCACGGACCGGGGTAGGACAGCCCCAGCATTTT. Translating gives CASSPRTGVGQPQHF.

This clone appeared once. V is TRBV4-2 and J is TRBJ2-7, with 8 bases fitting TRBD2. The germline V gene encodes CDR1 LGHNA and CDR2 YNFKEQ. The CDR3 has 17 amino acids. Trimming cost V 1 base and J 4 bases; bases outside gene matches: 12. This CDR3 reads CASSQAGSSGSGYEQYF. As DNA, the CDR3 is TGTGCCAGCAGCCAAGCGGGATCAAGCGGGAGTGGATACGAGCAGTACTTC.

The chain employs TRBV6-1 and TRBJ2-1, with D maybe TRBD2 (6 bases). V shed 6 bases and J shed 4 bases, with 16 bases lying between them. Germline V gene data show CDR1 as MNHNS and CDR2 as SASEGT. The CDR3 is made up of 15 amino acids. This CDR3 reads CASRVTSPVYNEQFF. The CDR3, as DNA: TGTGCCAGCAGGGTCACTAGCCCAGTTTACAATGAGCAGTTCTTC.

The chain joins TRBV5-4 to TRBJ2-3, with D tentatively TRBD1 (6 bases). V gave up 2 bases and J gave up 4 bases, with 11 bases separating them. CDR1 is SGHNT and CDR2 is YYREEE in the germline V gene (reference sequence). This CDR3 contains 14 residues. CDR3 in DNA: TGTGCCAGCAGCTTTCAGGGGCGGGCAGATACGCAGTATTTT. Translation gives CASSFQGRADTQYF.

CDR3 residues: CAISEQTGGSYGYTF. The CDR3 DNA follows: TGTGCCATCAGTGAGCAGACAGGGGGGAGCTATGGCTACACCTTC. The chain links TRBV10-3 to TRBJ1-2; 9 positions match TRBD1. The CDR3 spans 15 residues. Looked up from germline, CDR1 is ENHRY and CDR2 is SYGVKD. Trimming cost V 2 bases and J 4 bases; bases outside gene matches: 5.

Only one count was recorded for this clone. This chain uses TRBV9 with TRBJ1-2, with TRBD1 matching 8 bases. The germline gives CDR1 SGDLS, CDR2 YYNGEE. After removal of 0 bases from V and 6 bases from J, the junction contained 10 bases not matched to a gene. The CDR3 sequence is 16 residues long. CDR3 nucleotides: TGTGCCAGCAGCGTAGGGACAGGGAAGCCCCGCGATGGCTACACCTTC. It is translated as CASSVGTGKPRDGYTF.

The chain joins TRBV7-2 to TRBJ2-7; D is unclear. Germline values: CDR1 SGHTA, CDR2 FQGNSA. CDR3 length: 14 residues. V was pared by 2 bases and J by 2 bases, with 10 bases between. CDR3 coding DNA: TGTGCCAGCAGCTTAACCTGGCAGGCCTACGAGCAGTACTTC. Translation gives CASSLTWQAYEQYF.

V is TRBV6-5 and J is TRBJ1-1; 9 bases match TRBD1. The trim removed 6 bases at V and 8 bases at J, leaving 7 bases unmatched. CDR1 is MNHEY and CDR2 is SVGAGI in the germline V gene. There are 13 residues in the CDR3. In DNA form, the CDR3 reads TGTGCCAGCAGACGTGACAGGGGGTCAGAAGCTTTCTTT. Protein sequence: CASRRDRGSEAFF.